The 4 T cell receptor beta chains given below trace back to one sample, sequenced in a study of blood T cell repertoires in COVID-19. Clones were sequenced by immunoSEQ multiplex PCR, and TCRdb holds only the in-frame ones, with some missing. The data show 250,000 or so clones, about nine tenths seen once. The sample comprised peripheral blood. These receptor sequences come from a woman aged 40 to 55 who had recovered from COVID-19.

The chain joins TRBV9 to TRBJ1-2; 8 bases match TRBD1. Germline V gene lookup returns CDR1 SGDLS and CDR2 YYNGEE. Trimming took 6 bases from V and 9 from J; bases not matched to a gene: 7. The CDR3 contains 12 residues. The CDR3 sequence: CASKGQVWSYTF. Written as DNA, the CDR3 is TGTGCCAGCAAGGGACAGGTCTGGAGCTACACCTTC.

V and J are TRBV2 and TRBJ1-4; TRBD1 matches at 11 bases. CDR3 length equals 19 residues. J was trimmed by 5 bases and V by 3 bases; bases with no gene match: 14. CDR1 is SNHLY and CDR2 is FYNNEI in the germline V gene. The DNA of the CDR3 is TGTGCCAGCAGTGAGACAACCGGGACAGGGGGGCTGGGGAATGAAAAACTGTTTTTT. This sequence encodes CASSETTGTGGLGNEKLFF.

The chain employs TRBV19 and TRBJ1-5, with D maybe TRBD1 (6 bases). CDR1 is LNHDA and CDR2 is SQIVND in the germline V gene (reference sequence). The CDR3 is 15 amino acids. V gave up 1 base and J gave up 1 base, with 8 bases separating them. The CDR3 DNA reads TGTGCCAGTAGTATAGTGGGGGCCAGCAATCAGCCCCAGCATTTT. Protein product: CASSIVGASNQPQHF.

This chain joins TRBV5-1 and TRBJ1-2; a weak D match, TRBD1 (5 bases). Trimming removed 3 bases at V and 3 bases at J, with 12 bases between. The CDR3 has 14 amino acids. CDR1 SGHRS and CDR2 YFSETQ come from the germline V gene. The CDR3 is CASSWDGGDYGYTF. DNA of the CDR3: TGCGCCAGCAGCTGGGATGGGGGGGACTATGGCTACACCTTC.